Here is one T cell receptor (beta chain) with its context. Its specific antigen is unknown. No much larger clone is present one base from it, and per-base qualities are unavailable. At the junction V is shortened by 3 bases and J by 8 bases; bases outside the gene matches: 2. The cysteine opens and the phenylalanine closes a CDR3 of 12 amino acids. Just CDR3 DNA is preserved here, 36 bases in frame from base 1. The germline V gene (reference sequence) sets CDR1 to LNHDA and CDR2 to SQIVND. The record originates from a study of blood T cell repertoires in COVID-19 (dated by TCRdb to 2020 to 2022). About the study as a whole: Samples from collaborators originated in the United States, Italy and Spain and spanned both the acute and convalescent phases of COVID-19. The material from the prospective study consisted of cDNA or gDNA derived from T cells, B-cell-depleted T cells, or PBMCs. The dataset comprised deeply sampled blood TCRbeta repertoires from subjects exposed to, actively infected with, or recovered from COVID-19. The repertoires were made available in a free public database intended to serve as a resource for research on the immune response to SARS-CoV-2. Samples were obtained from the ongoing ImmuneRACE study (first 160 participants) and from about 1,300 subjects provided by 6 global collaborators. Nearly every sample came with metadata listing a de-identified subject ID, COVID-19 status, age in years and sex. HLA class I and class II types, where available, came from metadata supplied by the sample provider rather than from assay-based typing. The full study reports these points: The amount of clinical and demographic metadata varied by source and participant and was provided uncurated.

The immunoSEQ Assay, a bias-controlled multiplex PCR, was used to amplify TCRbeta CDR3 regions from genomic DNA. The original methods were these. The number of nucleated cells in each sample was estimated by amplification of reference gene primers within the assay. To quantify the absolute abundance of each unique TCRbeta CDR3 rearrangement, sequence reads were collapsed and filtered. Productive Simpson clonality was computed per sample as the square root of Simpson's diversity index over productive rearrangements. TCRdb took over this immuneACCESS table, retaining in-frame rearrangements with V and J assigned. Such tables are incomplete; in checked studies, under half of the missing clones stem from an unresolved V gene, and the remainder is unexplained. The DNA gave D and trimming, while V, J and clone size come from that table. The sample records about 260,000 clones, more than 70% of which are singletons. Over 9% of the sample is in the top ten clones.

One collaborating source in Seattle enrolled patients during active infection and followed them longitudinally through the course of disease. Collaborating institutions collected whole blood in K2EDTA tubes following their own protocols. Collaborator samples were shipped for TCRbeta analysis as frozen whole blood, isolated PBMCs, or DNA extracted from either sample type. This receptor was obtained from a woman under 40 with COVID-19, enrolled during active disease. Sequenced material: peripheral blood. Rearrangement joined TRBV19 to TRBJ1-2; TRBD1 matches 8 bases in the middle. In nucleotide form, the sequence is TGTGCCAGTAGTATGACAGGGGCAGGCTACACCTTC. Its translation is CASSMTGAGYTF.